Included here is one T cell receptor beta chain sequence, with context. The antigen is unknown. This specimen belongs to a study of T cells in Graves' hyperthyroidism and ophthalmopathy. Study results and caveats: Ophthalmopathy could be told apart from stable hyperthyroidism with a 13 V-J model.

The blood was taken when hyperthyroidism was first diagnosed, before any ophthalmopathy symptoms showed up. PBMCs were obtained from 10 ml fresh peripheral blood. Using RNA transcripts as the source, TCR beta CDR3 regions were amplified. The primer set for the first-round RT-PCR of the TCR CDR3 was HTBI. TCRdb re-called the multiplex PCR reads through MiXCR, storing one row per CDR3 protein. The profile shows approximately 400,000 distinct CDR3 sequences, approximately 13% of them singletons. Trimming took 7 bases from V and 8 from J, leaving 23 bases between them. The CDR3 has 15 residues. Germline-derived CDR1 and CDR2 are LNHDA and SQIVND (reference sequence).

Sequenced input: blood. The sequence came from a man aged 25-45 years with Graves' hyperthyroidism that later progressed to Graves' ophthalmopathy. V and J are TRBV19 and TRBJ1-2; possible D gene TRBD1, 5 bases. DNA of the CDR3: TGTGCCAGTAACACTAAGGCGACAGTGGCTGAGGGCTACACCTTC. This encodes CASNTKATVAEGYTF. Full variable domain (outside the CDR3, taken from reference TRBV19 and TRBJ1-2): DGGITQSPKYLFRKEGQNVTLSCEQNLNHDAMYWYRQDPGQGLRLIYYSQIVNDFQKGDIAEGYSVSREKKESFPLTVTSAQKNPTAFYLCASNTKATVAEGYTFGSGTRLTVV.